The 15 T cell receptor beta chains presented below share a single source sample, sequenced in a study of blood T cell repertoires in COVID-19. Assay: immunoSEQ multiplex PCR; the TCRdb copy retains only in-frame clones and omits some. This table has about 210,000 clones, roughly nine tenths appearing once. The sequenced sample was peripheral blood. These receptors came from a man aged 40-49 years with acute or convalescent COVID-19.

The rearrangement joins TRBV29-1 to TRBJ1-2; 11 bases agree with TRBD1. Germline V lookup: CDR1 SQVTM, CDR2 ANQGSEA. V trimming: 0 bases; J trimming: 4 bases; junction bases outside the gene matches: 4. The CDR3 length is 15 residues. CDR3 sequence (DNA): TGCAGCGTTGAAGACGGGGACAGGGGGTTCTATGGCTACACCTTC. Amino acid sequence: CSVEDGDRGFYGYTF.

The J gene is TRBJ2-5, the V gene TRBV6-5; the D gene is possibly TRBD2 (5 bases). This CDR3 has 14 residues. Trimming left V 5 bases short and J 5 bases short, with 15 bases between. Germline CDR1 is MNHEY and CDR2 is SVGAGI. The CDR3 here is CASSRPQWRETQYF. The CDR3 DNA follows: TGTGCCAGCAGTCGGCCACAATGGAGGGAGACCCAGTACTTC.

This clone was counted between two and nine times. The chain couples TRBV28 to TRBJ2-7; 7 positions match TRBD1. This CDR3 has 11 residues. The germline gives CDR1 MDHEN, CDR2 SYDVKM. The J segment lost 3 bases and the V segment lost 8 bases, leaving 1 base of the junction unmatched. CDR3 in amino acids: CASGTVYEQYF. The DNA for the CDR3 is TGTGCCAGCGGGACAGTCTACGAGCAGTACTTC.

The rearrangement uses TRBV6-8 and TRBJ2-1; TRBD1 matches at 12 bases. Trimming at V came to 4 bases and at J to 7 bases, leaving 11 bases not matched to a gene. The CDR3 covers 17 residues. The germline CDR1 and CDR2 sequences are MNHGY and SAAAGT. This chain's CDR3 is CASSSPGQGAPRNEQFF. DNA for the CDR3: TGTGCCAGCAGTTCCCCGGGACAGGGGGCGCCCCGAAATGAGCAGTTCTTC.

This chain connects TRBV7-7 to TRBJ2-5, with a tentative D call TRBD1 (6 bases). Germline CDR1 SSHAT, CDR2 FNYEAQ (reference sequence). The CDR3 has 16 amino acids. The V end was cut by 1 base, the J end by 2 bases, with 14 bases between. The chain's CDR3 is CASSLVGAGGQETQYF. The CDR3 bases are TGTGCCAGCAGCTTAGTGGGGGCCGGCGGGCAAGAGACCCAGTACTTC.

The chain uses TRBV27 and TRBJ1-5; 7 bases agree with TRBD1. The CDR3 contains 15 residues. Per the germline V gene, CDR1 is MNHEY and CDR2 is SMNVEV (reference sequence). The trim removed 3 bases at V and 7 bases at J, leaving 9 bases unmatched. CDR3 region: CASSFRGRGGQPQHF. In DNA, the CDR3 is TGTGCCAGCAGTTTTAGGGGGCGCGGAGGACAGCCCCAGCATTTT.

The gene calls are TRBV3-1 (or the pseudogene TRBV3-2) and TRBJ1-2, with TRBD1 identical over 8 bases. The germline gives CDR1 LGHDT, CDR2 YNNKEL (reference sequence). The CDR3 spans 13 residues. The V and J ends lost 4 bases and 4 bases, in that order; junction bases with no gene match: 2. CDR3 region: CASSPDRGYGYTF. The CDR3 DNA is TGTGCCAGCAGCCCAGACAGGGGCTATGGCTACACCTTC.

The DNA of the CDR3 is TGTGCCAGCAGTGCCGGGGCTAGCGGACCCTACAATGAGCAGTTCTTC. Protein: CASSAGASGPYNEQFF. This chain links TRBV6-6 with TRBJ2-1; 7 nucleotides align to TRBD2. CDR3 length equals 16 residues. V lost 5 bases and J lost 2; bases outside the gene matches: 9. Germline V gene lookup returns CDR1 MNHNY and CDR2 SVGAGI (reference sequence).

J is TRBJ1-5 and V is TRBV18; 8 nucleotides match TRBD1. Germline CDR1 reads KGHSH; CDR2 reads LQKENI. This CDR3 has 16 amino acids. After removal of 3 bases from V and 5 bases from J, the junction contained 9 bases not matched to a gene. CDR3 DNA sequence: TGTGCCAGCTCACCCTCGACCGGACAGGGCGATCAGCCCCAGCATTTT. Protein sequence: CASSPSTGQGDQPQHF.

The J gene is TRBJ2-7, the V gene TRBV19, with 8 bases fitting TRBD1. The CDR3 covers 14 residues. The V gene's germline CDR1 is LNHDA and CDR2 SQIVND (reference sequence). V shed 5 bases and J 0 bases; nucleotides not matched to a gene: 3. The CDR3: CASSSTGDSYEQYF. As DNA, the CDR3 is TGTGCCAGTAGTTCGACAGGGGACTCCTACGAGCAGTACTTC.

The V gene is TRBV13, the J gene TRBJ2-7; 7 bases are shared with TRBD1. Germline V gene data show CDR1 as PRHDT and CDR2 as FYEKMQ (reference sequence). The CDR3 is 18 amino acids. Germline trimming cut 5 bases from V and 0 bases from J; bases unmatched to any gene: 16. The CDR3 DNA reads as TGTGCCAGCAGCCCCGCCTTTGTCTCAGAGGGGGCCTCCTACGAGCAGTACTTC. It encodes CASSPAFVSEGASYEQYF.

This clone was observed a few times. The CDR3 sequence: CASSLLLSGNTGELFF. Here the CDR3 DNA reads TGTGCCAGCAGCTTACTCCTTAGCGGGAACACCGGGGAGCTGTTTTTT. V usage is TRBV11-2 and J usage is TRBJ2-2; possibly TRBD2 for D (6 bases). The CDR3 extends over 16 amino acids. The V gene lost 2 bases and the J gene lost 1 base, with 11 bases spanning the gap. Germline assignment: CDR1 SGHAT and CDR2 FQNNGV.

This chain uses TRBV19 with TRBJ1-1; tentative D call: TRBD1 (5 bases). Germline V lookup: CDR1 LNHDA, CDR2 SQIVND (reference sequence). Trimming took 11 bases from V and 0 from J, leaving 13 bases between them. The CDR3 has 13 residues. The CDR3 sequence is CASKQVMNTEAFF. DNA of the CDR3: TGTGCCTCGAAACAGGTGATGAACACTGAAGCTTTCTTT.

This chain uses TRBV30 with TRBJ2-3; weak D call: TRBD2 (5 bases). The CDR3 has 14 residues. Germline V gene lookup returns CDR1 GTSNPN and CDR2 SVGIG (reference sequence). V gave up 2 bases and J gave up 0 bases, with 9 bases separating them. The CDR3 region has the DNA TGTGCCTGGAGTCGGACTCTTAGCACAGATACGCAGTATTTT. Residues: CAWSRTLSTDTQYF.

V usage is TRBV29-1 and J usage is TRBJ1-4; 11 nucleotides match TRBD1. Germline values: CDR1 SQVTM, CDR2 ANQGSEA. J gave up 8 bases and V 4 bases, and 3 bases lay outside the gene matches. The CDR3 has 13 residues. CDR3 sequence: CSVGTGGKEKLFF. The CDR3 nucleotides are TGCAGCGTTGGGACAGGGGGCAAGGAAAAACTGTTTTTT.